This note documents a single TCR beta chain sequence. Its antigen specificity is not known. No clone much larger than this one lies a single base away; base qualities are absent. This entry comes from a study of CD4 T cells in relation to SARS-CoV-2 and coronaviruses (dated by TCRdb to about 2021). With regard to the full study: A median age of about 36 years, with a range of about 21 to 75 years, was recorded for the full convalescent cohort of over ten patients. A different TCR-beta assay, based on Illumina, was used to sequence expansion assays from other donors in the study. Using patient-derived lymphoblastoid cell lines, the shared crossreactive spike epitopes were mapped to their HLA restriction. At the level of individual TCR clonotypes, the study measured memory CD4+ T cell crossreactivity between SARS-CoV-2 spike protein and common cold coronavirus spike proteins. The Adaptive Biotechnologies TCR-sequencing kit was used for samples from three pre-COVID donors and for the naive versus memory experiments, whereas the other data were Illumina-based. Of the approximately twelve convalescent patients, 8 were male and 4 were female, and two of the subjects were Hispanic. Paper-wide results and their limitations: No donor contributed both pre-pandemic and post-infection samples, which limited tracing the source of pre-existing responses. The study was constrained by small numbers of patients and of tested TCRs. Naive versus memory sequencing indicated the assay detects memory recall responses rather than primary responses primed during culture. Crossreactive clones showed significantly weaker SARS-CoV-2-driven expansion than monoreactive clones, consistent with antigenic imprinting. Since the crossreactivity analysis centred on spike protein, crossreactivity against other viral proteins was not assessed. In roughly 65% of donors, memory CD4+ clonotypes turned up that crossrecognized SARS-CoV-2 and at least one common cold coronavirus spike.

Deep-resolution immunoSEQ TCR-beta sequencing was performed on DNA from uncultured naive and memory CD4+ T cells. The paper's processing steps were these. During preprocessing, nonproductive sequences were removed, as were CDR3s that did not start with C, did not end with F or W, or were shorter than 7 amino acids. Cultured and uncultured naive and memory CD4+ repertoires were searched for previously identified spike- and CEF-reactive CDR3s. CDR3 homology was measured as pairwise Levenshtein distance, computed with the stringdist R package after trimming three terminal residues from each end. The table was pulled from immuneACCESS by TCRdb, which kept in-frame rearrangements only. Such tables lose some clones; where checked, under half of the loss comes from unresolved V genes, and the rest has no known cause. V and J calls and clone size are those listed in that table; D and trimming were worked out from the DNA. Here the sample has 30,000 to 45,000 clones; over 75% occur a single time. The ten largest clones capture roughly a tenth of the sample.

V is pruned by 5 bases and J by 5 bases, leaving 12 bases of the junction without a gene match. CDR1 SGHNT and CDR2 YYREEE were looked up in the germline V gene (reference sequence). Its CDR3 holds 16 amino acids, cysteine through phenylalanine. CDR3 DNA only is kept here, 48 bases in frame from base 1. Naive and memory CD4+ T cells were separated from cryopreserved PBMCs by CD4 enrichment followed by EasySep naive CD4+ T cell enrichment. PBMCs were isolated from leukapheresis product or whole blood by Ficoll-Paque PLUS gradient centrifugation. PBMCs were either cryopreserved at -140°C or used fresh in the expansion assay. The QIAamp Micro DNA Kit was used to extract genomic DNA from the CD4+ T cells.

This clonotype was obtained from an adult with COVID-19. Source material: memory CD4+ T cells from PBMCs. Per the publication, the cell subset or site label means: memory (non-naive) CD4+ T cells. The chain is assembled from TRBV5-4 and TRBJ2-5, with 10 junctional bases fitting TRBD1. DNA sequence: TGTGCCAGCAGAGCTAAGACAGGGGGCGGAATGGAGACCCAGTACTTC. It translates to CASRAKTGGGMETQYF.